A selection of T cell receptor beta chains follows, all from one sample in a study of Ad26.COV2.S vaccination and SARS-CoV-2 variants. TCRdb's copy holds only in-frame clones and misses some; the assay was immunoSEQ multiplex PCR. The data contain hundreds of thousands of clones, around 87% of them seen just once; the ten biggest clones take up around 3.6%. The sequencing used peripheral blood, collected in a trial of Ad26.COV2.S vaccine versus placebo. These receptors originate from a person aged 18-65 years who received the Ad26.COV2.S COVID-19 vaccine or a placebo. The CDR3 runs from the conserved cysteine through the conserved F or W. D genes are given only for firm matches. Some rows mark clone size as missing; the rest say once, few, many or name a class of expanded clone.

v_call	j_call	cdr3_length	clone_size	d_call	cdr3_aa	cdr3_nt
TRBV19	TRBJ1-5	14	NA	NA	CASSIDSYNQPQHF	TGTGCCAGTAGTATCGACAGCTACAATCAGCCCCAGCATTTT
TRBV19	TRBJ2-2	14	NA	NA	CASSMTANTGELFF	TGTGCCAGTAGTATGACAGCGAACACCGGGGAGCTGTTTTTT
TRBV6-5	TRBJ1-1	13	NA	NA	CASRLGANTEAFF	TGTGCCAGCAGGTTGGGGGCTAACACTGAAGCTTTCTTT
TRBV29-1	TRBJ2-7	15	NA	NA	CSVEETLKGEYEQYF	TGCAGCGTTGAAGAGACTCTCAAAGGGGAATACGAGCAGTACTTC
TRBV12-3/TRBV12-4	TRBJ1-1	12	NA	NA	CASSPPYTEAFF	TGTGCCAGCAGCCCTCCGTACACTGAAGCTTTCTTT
TRBV7-6	TRBJ1-5	18	NA	TRBD1	CASSQDRAGDYSNQPQHF	TGTGCCAGCAGCCAGGACAGGGCGGGGGATTATAGCAATCAGCCCCAGCATTTT
TRBV5-6	TRBJ1-1	16	NA	NA	CASSSLRGAGSTEAFF	TGTGCCAGCAGCTCCCTCCGGGGCGCCGGAAGCACTGAAGCTTTCTTT
TRBV19	TRBJ2-7	13	few	NA	CASFDRYNYEQYF	TGTGCCAGCTTCGACAGGTACAACTACGAGCAGTACTTC
TRBV6-5	TRBJ2-5	14	NA	NA	CASSILGRQETQYF	TGTGCCAGCAGTATACTGGGACGTCAAGAGACCCAGTACTTC
TRBV6-1	TRBJ1-6	14	NA	NA	CASSEGGPSSPLHF	TGTGCCAGCAGTGAAGGAGGACCCTCTTCACCCCTCCACTTT
TRBV3-1/TRBV3-2	TRBJ2-2	15	NA	NA	CASSIRVRGTGELFF	TGTGCCAGCAGCATAAGGGTTAGGGGTACCGGGGAGCTGTTTTTT
TRBV5-1	TRBJ2-3	15	NA	NA	CASSLGTLSTDTQYF	TGCGCCAGCAGCTTGGGGACGTTAAGCACAGATACGCAGTATTTT
TRBV7-3	TRBJ1-3	15	NA	NA	CASSLMGSSGNTIYF	TGTGCCAGCAGCTTAATGGGCAGCTCTGGAAACACCATATATTTT
TRBV5-1	TRBJ1-2	14	NA	NA	CASSQDRAIYGYTF	TGCGCCAGCAGCCAGGACCGGGCCATCTATGGCTACACCTTC
TRBV5-1	TRBJ1-4	17	NA	NA	CASSLAVGSATNEKLFF	TGCGCCAGCAGCTTGGCCGTAGGTTCAGCAACTAATGAAAAACTGTTTTTT
TRBV2	TRBJ2-5	15	NA	NA	CASSELGLQGETQYF	TGTGCCAGCAGTGAACTGGGGCTACAAGGGGAGACCCAGTACTTC
TRBV18	TRBJ1-1	16	once	TRBD1	CASSPSRQGGNTEAFF	TGTGCCAGCTCACCAAGTAGACAGGGGGGGAACACTGAAGCTTTCTTT
TRBV30	TRBJ2-5	14	NA	TRBD1	CAWARDRLSETQYF	TGTGCCTGGGCAAGGGACAGGTTATCGGAGACCCAGTACTTC
TRBV5-1	TRBJ1-1	13	NA	NA	CASSPGQNTEAFF	TGCGCCAGCAGCCCCGGACAGAACACTGAAGCTTTCTTT
TRBV4-1	TRBJ1-1	11	NA	NA	CASSQNTEAFF	TGCGCCAGCAGCCAAAACACTGAAGCTTTCTTT
TRBV7-2	TRBJ2-7	17	NA	TRBD2	CASSLGWHLGGINEQYF	TGTGCCAGCAGCTTAGGCTGGCATCTGGGAGGGATAAACGAGCAGTACTTC
TRBV7-2	TRBJ2-7	14	NA	NA	CASTFGGQPYEQYF	TGTGCCAGCACCTTCGGTGGGCAGCCCTACGAGCAGTACTTC
TRBV9	TRBJ1-1	15	NA	NA	CASSAGQLMNTEAFF	TGTGCCAGCAGCGCCGGACAACTAATGAACACTGAAGCTTTCTTT
TRBV5-1	TRBJ2-3	14	NA	NA	CASSLGAGPDTQYF	TGCGCCAGCAGCTTGGGTGCGGGGCCAGATACGCAGTATTTT
TRBV6-5	TRBJ1-3	15	NA	NA	CASNRLGTAGNTIYF	TGTGCCAGCAATCGACTGGGGACGGCTGGAAACACCATATATTTT
TRBV10-3	TRBJ2-5	12	once	NA	CAISESKETQYF	TGTGCCATCAGTGAGTCGAAAGAGACCCAGTACTTC
TRBV5-6	TRBJ2-5	12	NA	NA	CASGVGQETQYF	TGTGCCAGCGGGGTGGGACAAGAGACCCAGTACTTC
TRBV3-1/TRBV3-2	TRBJ2-3	12	NA	NA	CASSQVPDTQYF	TGTGCCAGCAGCCAAGTTCCCGATACGCAGTATTTT
TRBV6-1	TRBJ2-7	13	once	NA	CASSETLPYEQYF	TGTGCCAGCAGTGAAACTCTTCCCTACGAGCAGTACTTC
TRBV11-3	TRBJ2-1	13	few	NA	CASSLGRWNEQFF	TGTGCCAGCAGCTTAGGGAGGTGGAATGAGCAGTTCTTC
TRBV5-5	TRBJ2-5	17	once	NA	CASSFGGGERYQETQYF	TGTGCCAGCAGCTTTGGCGGCGGGGAAAGGTACCAAGAGACCCAGTACTTC
TRBV29-1	TRBJ2-1	13	NA	NA	CSVEGEWGYEQFF	TGCAGCGTTGAAGGGGAATGGGGGTATGAGCAGTTCTTC
TRBV5-1	TRBJ1-1	16	NA	NA	CASSTLEGALNTEAFF	TGCGCCAGCAGCACCCTAGAGGGCGCGTTGAACACTGAAGCTTTCTTT
TRBV12-3/TRBV12-4	TRBJ2-2	11	NA	NA	CASSYTGELFF	TGTGCCAGCAGCTACACCGGGGAGCTGTTTTTT
TRBV10-3	TRBJ2-2	12	NA	NA	CAISESGGELFF	TGTGCCATCAGTGAGTCGGGCGGGGAGCTGTTTTTT
TRBV2	TRBJ1-2	14	NA	TRBD1	CASRPDRGSHGYTF	TGTGCCAGCAGACCCGACAGGGGGTCCCATGGCTACACCTTC
TRBV7-9	TRBJ2-3	16	NA	TRBD2	CASSPVAGRDTDTQYF	TGTGCCAGCAGCCCTGTAGCGGGGAGGGACACAGATACGCAGTATTTT
TRBV11-2	TRBJ2-7	12	NA	NA	CASSFQGYEQYF	TGTGCCAGCAGCTTCCAGGGATACGAGCAGTACTTC
TRBV30	TRBJ2-6	15	NA	NA	CAWSVDGSGANVLTF	TGTGCCTGGAGCGTTGACGGCTCTGGGGCCAACGTCCTGACTTTC
TRBV2	TRBJ2-7	17	NA	TRBD1	CASSELCHPGQCFEQYF	TGTGCCAGCAGTGAATTGTGCCACCCGGGACAGTGTTTCGAGCAGTACTTC
TRBV11-3	TRBJ2-5	14	once	NA	CASSLTGGPETQYF	TGTGCCAGCAGCTTAACGGGGGGCCCAGAGACCCAGTACTTC
TRBV9	TRBJ2-7	14	NA	NA	CASSVAGRPYEQYF	TGTGCCAGCAGCGTAGCGGGACGGCCCTACGAGCAGTACTTC
TRBV9	TRBJ1-6	16	few	NA	CASSGSPQGGTSPLHF	TGTGCCAGCAGCGGCAGCCCACAGGGTGGGACTTCACCCCTCCACTTT
TRBV14	TRBJ2-6	20	NA	NA	CASSQDKGGQPYSGANVLTF	TGTGCCAGCAGCCAAGATAAGGGCGGGCAGCCGTACTCTGGGGCCAACGTCCTGACTTTC
TRBV5-6	TRBJ1-2	12	NA	NA	CASSPYDYGYTF	TGTGCCAGCAGCCCTTATGACTATGGCTACACCTTC
TRBV9	TRBJ1-2	17	NA	NA	CASSASGVLLYDYGYTF	TGTGCCAGCAGCGCCTCAGGGGTCCTGCTGTACGACTATGGCTACACCTTC
TRBV20-1	TRBJ1-1	14	NA	TRBD1	CSASSQGMNTEAFF	TGCAGTGCTAGTTCACAGGGGATGAACACTGAAGCTTTCTTT
TRBV4-2	TRBJ1-3	16	few	NA	CASSQGGLSSGNTIYF	TGTGCCAGCAGCCAGGGGGGGCTTAGCTCTGGAAACACCATATATTTT
TRBV12-2	TRBJ1-1	14	NA	NA	CASRPQTANTEAFF	TGTGCAAGTCGCCCTCAGACAGCGAACACTGAAGCTTTCTTT
TRBV28	TRBJ1-3	12	NA	NA	CASSAPGNTIYF	TGTGCCAGCAGCGCCCCTGGAAACACCATATATTTT
TRBV5-1	TRBJ1-6	14	NA	NA	CASSVRTDNSPLHF	TGCGCCAGCAGCGTTCGGACTGATAATTCACCCCTCCACTTT
TRBV2	TRBJ1-2	12	NA	NA	CASSTGVDGYTF	TGTGCCAGCAGCACGGGGGTGGATGGCTACACCTTC
TRBV27	TRBJ2-5	17	NA	NA	CASSLSYQALVWETQYF	TGTGCCAGCAGTTTATCCTACCAAGCACTAGTCTGGGAGACCCAGTACTTC